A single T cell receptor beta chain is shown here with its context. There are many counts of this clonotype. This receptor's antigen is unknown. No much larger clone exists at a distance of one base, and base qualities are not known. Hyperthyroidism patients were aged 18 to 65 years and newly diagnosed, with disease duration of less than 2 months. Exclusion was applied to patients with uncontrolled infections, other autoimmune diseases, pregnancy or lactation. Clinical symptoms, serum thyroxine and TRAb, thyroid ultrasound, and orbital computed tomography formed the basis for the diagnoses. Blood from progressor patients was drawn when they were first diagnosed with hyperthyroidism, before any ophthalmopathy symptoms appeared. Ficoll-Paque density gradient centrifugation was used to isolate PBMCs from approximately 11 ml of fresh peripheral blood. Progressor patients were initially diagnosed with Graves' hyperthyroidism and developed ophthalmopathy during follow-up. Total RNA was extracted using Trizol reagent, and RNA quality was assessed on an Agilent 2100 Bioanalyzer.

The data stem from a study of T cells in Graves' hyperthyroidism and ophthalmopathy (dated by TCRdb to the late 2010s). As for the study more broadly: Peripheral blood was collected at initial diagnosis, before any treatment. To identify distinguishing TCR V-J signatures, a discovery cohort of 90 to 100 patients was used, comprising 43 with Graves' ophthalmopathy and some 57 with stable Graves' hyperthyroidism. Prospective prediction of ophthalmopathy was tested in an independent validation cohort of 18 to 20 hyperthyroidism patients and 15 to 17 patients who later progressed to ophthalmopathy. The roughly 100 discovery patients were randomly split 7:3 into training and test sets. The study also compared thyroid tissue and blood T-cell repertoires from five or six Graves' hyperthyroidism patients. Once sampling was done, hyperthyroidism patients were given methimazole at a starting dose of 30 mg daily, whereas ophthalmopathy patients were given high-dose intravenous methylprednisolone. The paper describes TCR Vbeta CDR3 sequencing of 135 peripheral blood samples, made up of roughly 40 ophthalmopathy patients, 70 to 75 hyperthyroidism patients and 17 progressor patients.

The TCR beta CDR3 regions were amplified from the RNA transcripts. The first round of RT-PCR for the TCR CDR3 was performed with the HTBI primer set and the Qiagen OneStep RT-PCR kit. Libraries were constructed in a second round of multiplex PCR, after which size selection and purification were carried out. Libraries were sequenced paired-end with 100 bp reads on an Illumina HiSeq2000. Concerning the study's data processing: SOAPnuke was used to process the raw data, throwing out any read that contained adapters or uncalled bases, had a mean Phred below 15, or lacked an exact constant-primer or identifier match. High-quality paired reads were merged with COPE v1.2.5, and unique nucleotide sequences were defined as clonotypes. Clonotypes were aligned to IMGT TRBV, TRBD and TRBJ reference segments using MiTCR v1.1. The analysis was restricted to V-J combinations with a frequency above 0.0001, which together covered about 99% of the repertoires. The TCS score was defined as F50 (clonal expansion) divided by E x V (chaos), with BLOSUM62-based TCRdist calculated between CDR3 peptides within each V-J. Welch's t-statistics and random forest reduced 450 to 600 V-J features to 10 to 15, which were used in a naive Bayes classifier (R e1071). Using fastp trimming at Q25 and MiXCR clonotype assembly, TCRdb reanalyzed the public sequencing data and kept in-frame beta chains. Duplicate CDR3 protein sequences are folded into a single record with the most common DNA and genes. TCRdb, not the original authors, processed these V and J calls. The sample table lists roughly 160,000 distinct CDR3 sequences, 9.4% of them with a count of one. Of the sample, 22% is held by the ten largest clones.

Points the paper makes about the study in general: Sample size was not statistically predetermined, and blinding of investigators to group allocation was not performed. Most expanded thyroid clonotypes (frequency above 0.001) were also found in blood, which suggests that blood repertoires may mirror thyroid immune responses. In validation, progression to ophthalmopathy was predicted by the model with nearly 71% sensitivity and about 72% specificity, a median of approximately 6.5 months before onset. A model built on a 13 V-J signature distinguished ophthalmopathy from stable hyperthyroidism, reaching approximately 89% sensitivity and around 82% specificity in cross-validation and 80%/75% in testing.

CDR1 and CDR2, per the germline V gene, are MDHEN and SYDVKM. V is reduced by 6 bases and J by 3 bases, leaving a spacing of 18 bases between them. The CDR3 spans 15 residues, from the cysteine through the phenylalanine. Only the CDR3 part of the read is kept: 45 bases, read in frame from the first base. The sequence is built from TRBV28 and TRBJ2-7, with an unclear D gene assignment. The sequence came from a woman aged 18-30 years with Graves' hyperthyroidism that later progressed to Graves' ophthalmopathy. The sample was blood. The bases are TGTGCCAGCAGCTCTTTCGGCGGTTCCCACTACGAGCAGTACTTC. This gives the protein CASSSFGGSHYEQYF.